This TCR beta chain was retrieved from a study of T cell responses to AZD1222 COVID-19 vaccine. General study findings and limits: There were mostly white British donors and more females than males, and clonal diversity was possibly underestimated. Only after the peak T cell response were repertoires sampled.

Germline V CDR1 and CDR2: SGHAT, FQDESV (reference sequence). Deletions cut 5 bases from V and 1 base from J, with 12 bases between. CDR3 length: 14 residues. Produced via immunoSEQ multiplex PCR; TCRdb's table is partial and in-frame only. Among over 95,000 clones, roughly 83% were seen once, and the ten largest hold 12% to 15%. On this clone itself: Its antigen remains unidentified.

This sequence was found in an adult who received the AZD1222 COVID-19 vaccine. The rearrangement links TRBV11-1 to TRBJ2-7, with D perhaps given as TRBD1 or TRBD2 (6 bases each). The input for sequencing was peripheral blood, taken 28 days after the second AZD1222 dose. Here the CDR3 DNA reads TGTGCCAGCAGCCCCCTAGGGGGGTCCTACGAGCAGTACTTC. It encodes CASSPLGGSYEQYF.